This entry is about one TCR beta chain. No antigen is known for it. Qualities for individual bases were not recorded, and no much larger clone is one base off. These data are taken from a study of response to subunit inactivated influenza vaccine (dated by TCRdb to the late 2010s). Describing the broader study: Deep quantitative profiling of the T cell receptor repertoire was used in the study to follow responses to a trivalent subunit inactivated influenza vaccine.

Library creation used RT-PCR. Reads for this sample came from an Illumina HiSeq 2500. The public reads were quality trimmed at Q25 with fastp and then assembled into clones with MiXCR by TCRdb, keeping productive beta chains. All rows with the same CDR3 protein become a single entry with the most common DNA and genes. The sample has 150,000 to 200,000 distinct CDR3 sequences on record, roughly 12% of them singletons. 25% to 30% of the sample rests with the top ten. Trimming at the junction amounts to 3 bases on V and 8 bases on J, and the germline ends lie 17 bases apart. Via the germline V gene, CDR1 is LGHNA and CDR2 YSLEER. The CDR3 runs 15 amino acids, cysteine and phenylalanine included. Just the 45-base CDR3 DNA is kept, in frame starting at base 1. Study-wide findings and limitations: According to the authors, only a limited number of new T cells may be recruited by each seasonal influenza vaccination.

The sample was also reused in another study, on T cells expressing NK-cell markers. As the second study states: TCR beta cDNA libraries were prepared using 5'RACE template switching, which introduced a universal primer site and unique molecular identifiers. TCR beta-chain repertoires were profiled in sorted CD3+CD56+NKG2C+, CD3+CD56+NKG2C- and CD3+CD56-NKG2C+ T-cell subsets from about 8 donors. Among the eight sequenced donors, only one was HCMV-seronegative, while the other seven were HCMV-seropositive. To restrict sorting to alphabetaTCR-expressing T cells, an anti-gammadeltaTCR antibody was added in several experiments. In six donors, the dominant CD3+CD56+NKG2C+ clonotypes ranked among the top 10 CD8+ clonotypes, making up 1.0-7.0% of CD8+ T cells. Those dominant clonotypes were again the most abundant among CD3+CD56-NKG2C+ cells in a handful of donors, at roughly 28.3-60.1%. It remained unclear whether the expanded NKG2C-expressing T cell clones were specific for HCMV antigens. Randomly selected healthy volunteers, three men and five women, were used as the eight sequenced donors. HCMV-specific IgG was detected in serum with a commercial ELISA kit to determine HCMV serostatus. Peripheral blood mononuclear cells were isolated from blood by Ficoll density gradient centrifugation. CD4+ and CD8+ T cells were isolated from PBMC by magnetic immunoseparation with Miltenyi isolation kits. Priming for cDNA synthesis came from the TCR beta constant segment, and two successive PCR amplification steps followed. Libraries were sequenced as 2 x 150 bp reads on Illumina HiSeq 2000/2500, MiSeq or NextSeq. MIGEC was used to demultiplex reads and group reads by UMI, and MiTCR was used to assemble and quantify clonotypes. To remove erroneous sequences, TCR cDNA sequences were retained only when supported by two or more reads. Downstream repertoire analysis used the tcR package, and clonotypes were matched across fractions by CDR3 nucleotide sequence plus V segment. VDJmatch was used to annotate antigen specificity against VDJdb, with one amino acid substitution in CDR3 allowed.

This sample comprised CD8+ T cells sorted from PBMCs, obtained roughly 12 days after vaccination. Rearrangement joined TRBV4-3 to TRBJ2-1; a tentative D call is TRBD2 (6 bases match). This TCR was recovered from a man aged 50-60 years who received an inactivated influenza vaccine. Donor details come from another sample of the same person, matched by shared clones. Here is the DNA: TGCGCCAGCAGCCATCCCGAGCGGGTTTGGGATGAGCAGTTCTTC. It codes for CASSHPERVWDEQFF.